This T cell receptor (beta chain) was sequenced in a study of beta chain features in type 1 diabetes (dated by TCRdb to the late 2010s). In terms of the full investigation: Mean age, gender distribution, total cell number and subset yield were not different between patients and healthy donors. A total of roughly 100,000,000 sorted cells were examined across all samples, and the number of cells per subset was strongly correlated with RNA yield. In the study, recently diagnosed type 1 diabetes patients and matched healthy donors were compared on the TCRB repertoires of their sorted circulating CD4+ T cell subsets. Naive and central memory subsets were obtained from all 30 or so donors, but regulatory and stem cell-like memory subsets were isolated from only 8 patients and 8 healthy donors.

Only a few counts were recorded for this clone. Its cognate antigen has yet to be identified. It has no much larger one-base neighbor in the sample; base qualities were not kept. The CDR3 has 13 amino acids, counting the end cysteine and phenylalanine. Only CDR3 DNA is held: 39 bases, read in frame from base 1. For this chain, trimming is 4 bases at the V end and 5 bases at the J end, and the number of junction bases without a gene match is 3. CDR1 and CDR2 are drawn from the germline V gene: MNHNS, SASEGT. The paper as a whole reports these results and caveats: In all four CD4+ subsets, TCRB CDR3 length was moderately but significantly shorter in type 1 diabetes patients. Because cDNA was sequenced instead of genomic DNA, activated cells with high expression could be over-represented, although the groups did not differ in activation or CD3 levels. HLA sub-analyses involved small numbers of individuals, so any influence of HLA type on TCRB rearrangement remained unresolved. PCR might favor shorter templates, but patient and control samples were amplified and corrected together, so any skew would affect both groups equally. Patients with type 1 diabetes made fewer insertions and deleted more nucleotides at VDJ recombination sites, implying thymic rearrangement abnormalities. Naive, central memory and regulatory TCRB repertoires appeared more similar among patients than among healthy donors.

From each donor, a single peripheral blood sample of about 110 mL on average was drawn into heparinised tubes. A BD FACSAria II was used to sort naive, central memory, regulatory and stem cell-like memory CD4+ T cells with a panel that included CD45RO, CCR7, CD25, CD127, CD95 and CD27. Every sorted population had a purity above 95%. PBMCs were isolated immediately by Lymphoprep density gradient centrifugation and stained directly without culture. So that batch effects would be minimized, each experiment stained and sorted samples in pairs, pairing one healthy donor with one patient. The High Capacity cDNA Reverse Transcription Kit was used to reverse transcribe all of the isolated RNA, meaning that expressed TCRB transcripts were what got sequenced. Deep immunoSEQ sequencing was performed on naive, central memory and regulatory T cell samples, with an average of around 3.5 million total reads per sample. After sorted cells were lysed in RLT buffer, RNA was extracted with DNase-treated RNeasy Micro or Mini kits, with the choice depending on cell number. To prevent cross-contamination, every cell subset was processed on its own, while patient and healthy donor samples were processed together. The immunoSEQ multiplex PCR was used to amplify TCRB sequences from cDNA, generating 87-bp fragments that spanned the CDR3 region. The amplicons were sequenced using the Illumina HiSeq platform. Under the source paper's analysis protocol: Synthetic template baselines were used to correct PCR bias computationally, reads within Hamming distance 2 were collapsed, and singletons that could not be merged were discarded. Reads were aligned against IMGT to assign V, D and J genes, CDR3 length and insertions or deletions at six rearrangement sites. Within each subset, clonotype counts were normalized to sorted cell number, and only after that were true diversity and Gini coefficients computed with the tcR R package. The overlap coefficient, calculated on TCRB nucleotide sequences, was used to measure repertoire sharing. Out-of-frame TCRB sequences from naive cells were analyzed to stand in for the pre-selection repertoire. TCRdb holds this immuneACCESS table with in-frame rearrangements only. Some clones are missing; in checked studies, unresolved V genes explain under half, and the rest has no known cause. V, J and clone size are taken as reported in that table, and D and trimming were inferred from the DNA itself. The sample data list about 230,000 clones, and roughly 9.6% of these were observed just once. 0.034% of the sample comes from the top ten.

The sequence came from a woman aged 18-29 years in good health. Sample: naive CD4+ T cells from blood. Taken with the paper, the label for cell subset or site translates to: true naive CD4+ T cells. Recombination connected TRBV6-1 to TRBJ2-5, with 8 central nucleotides matching TRBD2. CDR3 region: CASSGTSMETQYF. The base sequence is TGTGCCAGCAGTGGGACTAGCATGGAGACCCAGTACTTC.